Sequencing of this TCR beta chain was carried out in a study of cytomegalovirus exposure and HLA in healthy donors. As regards this clone: Its antigen is not known.

Study conclusions and caveats: The study had only CMV serostatus as immune exposure information.

The germline V gene has CDR1 LGHNT and CDR2 FRNRAP. The CDR3 covers 15 residues. With 6 bases clipped from V and 3 bases from J, the junction kept 6 bases outside the gene matches. The PCR contained 60 Vbeta and 13 Jbeta primers. TCRdb's table, derived via immunoSEQ multiplex PCR, lists solely in-frame clones and lacks some. The table lists 180,000 or so clones, 80% to 90% of them singletons. Specimen: PBMCs. The rearrangement links TRBV12-5 to TRBJ1-3; 9 bases match TRBD1. The sequence was obtained from a young man in good health and CMV-seropositive. CDR3 residues: CASGPGTGFGNTIYF. DNA for the CDR3: TGTGCTAGTGGCCCCGGGACAGGGTTTGGAAACACCATATATTTT.